Shown below are 7 T cell receptor beta chains from a single sample sequenced in a study of T-cell reconstitution after alpha-beta-depleted transplantation in children. Findings and limits, study-wide: One year post-transplant, T-cell counts and diversity were largely derived from T cells produced anew.

These TCRs' antigens remain unknown. During its preparation, the TCRbeta library received unique molecular identifiers. TCRdb reprocessed the PCR reads via MiXCR and lists one record per CDR3 protein. The profile shows a few hundred thousand distinct CDR3 sequences, over 7% of them singletons. The material was peripheral blood, obtained 360 days after TCRalphabeta/CD19-depleted stem cell transplant. The receptors were sampled from a female patient aged 2-15 years who had a stem cell transplant for Fanconi anemia, so the T cells may come from the graft donor.

The chain has TRBV6-5 and TRBJ2-2; D is uncertain. The germline V gene encodes CDR1 MNHEY and CDR2 SVGAGI. Between the trimmed V and J ends, which lost 4 bases and 7 bases, there was a span of 13 bases. This CDR3 is built from 14 residues. CDR3 nucleotide sequence: TGTGCCAGCAGTTGGACCTCGGACGGCGGGGAGCTGTTTTTT. It codes for CASSWTSDGGELFF.

This clonotype showed up just a few times. The genes are TRBV6-2 or TRBV6-3 and TRBJ2-5; D is uncertain. The V gene's germline CDR1 is MNHEY and CDR2 SVGEGT. Trimming shortened V by 2 bases and J by 3 bases, and 10 bases separated the two germline ends. CDR3 size: 14 residues. CDR3 sequence reads: CASSYNHREETQYF. The CDR3 nucleotides read TGTGCCAGCAGTTACAACCACCGGGAAGAGACCCAGTACTTC.

This chain joins TRBV20-1 and TRBJ1-2; TRBD1 matches at 12 bases. The CDR3 covers 13 residues. The ends lost 6 bases at V and 9 bases at J; junction bases unmatched: 8. Germline CDR1 is DFQATT and CDR2 is SNEGSKA (reference sequence). The CDR3: CSAPGQGAQRYTF. CDR3 DNA: TGCAGTGCCCCGGGACAGGGGGCGCAACGCTACACCTTC.

The chain joins TRBV12-3 or TRBV12-4 to TRBJ2-5; 14 nucleotides align to TRBD2. CDR3 length equals 18 residues. Unmatched junction bases numbered 9, after V lost 3 bases and J lost 3 bases. CDR3 in amino acids: CASSLIRLAGGDEETQYF. As DNA, the CDR3 is TGTGCCAGCAGTTTGATAAGACTAGCGGGGGGGGACGAAGAGACCCAGTACTTC.

This clonotype was found many times. The DNA of the CDR3 is TGTGCCACCAGTGATCGGGACAGGGGGCTTGAGACCCAGTACTTC. Translated, it gives CATSDRDRGLETQYF. The chain is built from TRBV24-1 and TRBJ2-5; the match to TRBD1 covers 12 bases. The CDR3 extends over 15 amino acids. Germline V gene lookup returns CDR1 KGHDR and CDR2 SFDVKD. The junction had 3 bases not matched to a gene; V was cut back by 3 bases and J by 5 bases.

The J gene is TRBJ1-4, the V gene TRBV4-3; D is uncertain. Germline V gene data show CDR1 as LGHNA and CDR2 as YSLEER. V lost 0 bases to trimming and J lost 4 bases, with 12 bases between them. The CDR3 is 16 residues long. The CDR3 region has the DNA TGCGCCAGCAGCCAAGATAAGGGCCAGATTAATGAAAAACTGTTTTTT. As protein: CASSQDKGQINEKLFF.

This clonotype turned up a few times. The chain uses TRBV6-2 or TRBV6-3 and TRBJ1-2; D possibly corresponds to TRBD1 (5 bases). The V gene's germline CDR1 is MNHEY and CDR2 SVGEGT. This CDR3 is 15 amino acids long. Trimming took 4 bases from V and 4 from J, leaving 16 bases between them. The CDR3 here is CASSSSGGYGYGYTF. In DNA, the CDR3 is TGTGCCAGCAGTTCGTCTGGGGGGTACGGCTATGGCTACACCTTC.